One and the same sample provided the 31 T cell receptor beta chains below, sequenced in a study of early T cells in non-severe SARS-CoV-2 infection. TCRdb recomputed calls from the 5' RACE reads with MiXCR, one row per CDR3 protein. The sample gives 85,000 to 120,000 distinct CDR3 sequences, less than 15% of which show up once; about 6.2% is in the top ten. Input material: whole blood. These receptor sequences come from an adult who was a healthcare worker with PCR-confirmed SARS-CoV-2 infection or an uninfected control (not recorded which).

Details on this clonotype: Sequence at one end of the junction differs from germline and may be a read error. The chain recombines TRBV7-2 with TRBJ2-1; TRBD2 matches at 9 bases. CDR1 is SGHTA and CDR2 is FQGNSA in the germline V gene. CDR3 length: 16 amino acids. CDR3 nucleotide sequence: TGTGTCAGCAGCCCGGGACGCGGGACTAGCCGCAGTGAGCAGTTCTTC. Protein sequence: CVSSPGRGTSRSEQFF. The full variable domain, with the rest looked up from reference TRBV7-2 and TRBJ2-1, is GAGVSQSPSNKVTEKGKDVELRCDPISGHTALYWYRQSLGQGLEFLIYFQGNSAPDKSGLPSDRFSAERTGGSVSTLTIQRTQQEDSAVYLCVSSPGRGTSRSEQFFGPGTRLTVL.

As for this clonotype: The DNA is omitted, as the CDR3 cannot be located on it reliably, and the CDR3 follows TCRdb's listing. The CDR3 here is CASSILARFNYGYTF. The chain uses TRBV19 and TRBJ1-2; TRBD1 is the table's D call, not checked against the DNA. With termini counted, the CDR3 has 15 amino acids. Germline V gene lookup returns CDR1 LNHDA and CDR2 SQIVND (reference sequence).

The sample holds many counts of this clonotype. The rearrangement uses TRBV20-1 and TRBJ1-2, with D possibly being TRBD1 (6 bases). The CDR3 extends over 15 amino acids. CDR1 is DFQATT, CDR2 SNEGSKA, per germline (reference sequence). V was pared by 6 bases and J by 0 bases, with 17 bases between. CDR3 protein: CSAIPTGRANYGYTF. The DNA for the CDR3 is TGCAGTGCGATCCCAACAGGGAGGGCTAACTATGGCTACACCTTC.

This chain joins TRBV11-2 and TRBJ2-5; 8 nucleotides line up with TRBD2. This CDR3 is 16 amino acids long. V lost 2 bases and J lost 4; bases outside the gene matches: 9. Germline V gene lookup returns CDR1 SGHAT and CDR2 FQNNGV. The chain's CDR3 is CASSLRTREGGETQYF. The CDR3 DNA follows: TGTGCCAGCAGCTTAAGAACTCGGGAGGGTGGAGAGACCCAGTACTTC.

This clonotype appeared many times. The J gene is TRBJ2-7, the V gene TRBV3-1; 8 positions agree with TRBD1. This CDR3 comprises 17 residues. The V gene's germline CDR1 is LGHDT and CDR2 YNNKEL (reference sequence). V gave up 5 bases and J gave up 0 bases; unmatched junction bases: 12. CDR3 nucleotide sequence: TGTGCCAGCAGCGACGCAGGGGGCCCGACCTTCTCCTACGAGCAGTACTTC. Translating it yields CASSDAGGPTFSYEQYF.

This clonotype was observed a few times. The chain links TRBV20-1 to TRBJ2-7; tentative D call: TRBD2 (5 bases). V lost 0 bases and J 4 bases, leaving 13 bases between the germline ends. Germline-derived CDR1 and CDR2 are DFQATT and SNEGSKA (reference sequence). This CDR3 is built from 14 residues. The CDR3 coding sequence is TGCAGTGCTAGAGATCCGGGATCCTTGTACGAGCAGTACTTC. Translation: CSARDPGSLYEQYF.

This chain connects TRBV9 to TRBJ1-6; D not resolved. V dropped 8 bases and J dropped 8 bases, with 17 bases sitting between them. This CDR3 is built from 14 residues. The V gene's germline CDR1 is SGDLS and CDR2 YYNGEE. CDR3 DNA: TGTGCCAGTTCCGCACAGTCGTTAGATTCACCCCTCCACTTT. As protein: CASSAQSLDSPLHF.

This clonotype has ten or more counts. This chain uses TRBV6-6 with TRBJ2-6; no definite D call. Germline V gives CDR1 MNHNY, CDR2 SVGAGI (reference sequence). CDR3 length equals 15 residues. Trimming pared 4 bases from V and 2 bases from J, leaving 9 bases between. The CDR3 DNA reads as TGTGCCAGCAGTTCAAACCGGCCTGGGGCCAACGTCCTGACTTTC. It specifies CASSSNRPGANVLTF.

About this clonotype: Just one base apart from a much larger clone, this may be a read error. The chain employs TRBV11-2 and TRBJ2-1; 7 nucleotides agree with TRBD1. Germline lookup yields CDR1 SGHAT and CDR2 FQNNGV. This CDR3 has 14 amino acids. CDR3 sequence (DNA): TGTGTCAGCAGCTTACAGGGGCCCGACAATGAGCAGTTCTTC. Protein sequence: CVSSLQGPDNEQFF.

The chain has TRBV7-2 and TRBJ2-7; 8 nucleotides align to TRBD2. Germline CDR1 SGHTA, CDR2 FQGNSA. This CDR3 is built from 11 residues. V trimming: 6 bases; J trimming: 7 bases; junction bases outside the gene matches: 2. This CDR3 reads CASSVAGEQYF. DNA of the CDR3: TGTGCCAGCAGTGTAGCGGGGGAGCAGTACTTC. The whole variable domain, remainder taken from reference TRBV7-2 and TRBJ2-7, is GAGVSQSPSNKVTEKGKDVELRCDPISGHTALYWYRQSLGQGLEFLIYFQGNSAPDKSGLPSDRFSAERTGGSVSTLTIQRTQQEDSAVYLCASSVAGEQYFGPGTRLTVT.

In this sample, this clonotype turned up a few times. This chain links TRBV7-9 with TRBJ1-1; no reliable D call. Germline CDR1 reads SEHNR; CDR2 reads FQNEAQ (reference sequence). The CDR3 covers 15 residues. The V end lost 3 bases, the J end lost 0 bases, and 11 bases lay between the germline ends. This CDR3 is CASSFQVTMNTEAFF. Written as DNA, the CDR3 is TGTGCCAGCAGCTTTCAGGTTACTATGAACACTGAAGCTTTCTTT.

This clonotype was detected many times. CDR3 region: CASSLERTVNEKLFF. The CDR3, as DNA: TGTGCCAGCAGCTTAGAGAGGACCGTTAATGAAAAACTGTTTTTT. J is TRBJ1-4 and V is TRBV7-9; unclear D gene. The CDR3 runs 15 residues. The V gene's germline CDR1 is SEHNR and CDR2 FQNEAQ (reference sequence). With 1 base removed from V and 4 bases from J, the gap between germline ends came to 10 bases. The full variable domain, completed using reference TRBV7-9 and TRBJ1-4, is DTGVSQNPRHKITKRGQNVTFRCDPISEHNRLYWYRQTLGQGPEFLTYFQNEAQLEKSRLLSDRFSAERPKGSFSTLEIQRTEQGDSAMYLCASSLERTVNEKLFFGSGTQLSVL.

The chain joins TRBV28 to TRBJ1-1, with 12 bases matching TRBD1. Germline CDR1 reads MDHEN; CDR2 reads SYDVKM. This CDR3 spans 15 amino acids. With 5 bases clipped from V and 3 bases from J, the junction kept 4 bases outside the gene matches. The CDR3 DNA follows: TGTGCCAGCAGTCCCCGGGACAGGGGGCACACTGAAGCTTTCTTT. Amino acid sequence: CASSPRDRGHTEAFF.

The table lists this clonotype with a few counts. The gene calls are TRBV20-1 and TRBJ2-3; D may be TRBD2 (6 bases). The CDR3 totals 13 residues. Trimming left V 5 bases short and J 1 base short, with 10 bases between. The germline V gene has CDR1 DFQATT and CDR2 SNEGSKA (reference sequence). The CDR3 loop is CSAWDLGTDTQYF. The CDR3 DNA follows: TGCAGTGCTTGGGACTTAGGCACAGATACGCAGTATTTT.

The genes are TRBV28 and TRBJ2-7; TRBD2 matches 8 bases. The CDR3 sequence is 11 residues long. Per germline, CDR1 MDHEN and CDR2 SYDVKM. V gave up 7 bases and J gave up 12 bases; unmatched junction bases: 8. CDR3 sequence: CASTPGREVYF. In nucleotides, the CDR3 is TGTGCCAGCACCCCGGGGCGGGAGGTGTACTTC.

For this clonotype: A much larger clone lies one base from this, so it may be a read error. Because the CDR3 is missing its conserved closing phenylalanine or tryptophan, this is likely a read error. The chain couples TRBV11-2 to TRBJ2-1, with 10 positions matching TRBD2. Trimming took 5 bases from V and 4 from J; bases not matched to a gene: 2. Germline assignment: CDR1 SGHAT and CDR2 FQNNGV. The CDR3 is 14 amino acids. This CDR3 is CASSPLAGYNEQFS. The CDR3 nucleotides read TGTGCCAGCAGCCCACTAGCGGGATACAATGAGCAGTTCTCC.

In this sample, this clonotype turned up a few times. The gene calls are TRBV7-9 and TRBJ1-1; D uncertain. This CDR3 is built from 13 residues. Looked up from germline, CDR1 is SEHNR and CDR2 is FQNEAQ (reference sequence). Deletions cut 6 bases from V and 4 bases from J, with 12 bases between. The CDR3 sequence is CASSLPAATEAFF. The CDR3 DNA sequence: TGTGCCAGCAGTTTACCCGCAGCCACTGAAGCTTTCTTT.

This clonotype has ten or more counts. The chain combines TRBV24-1 with TRBJ2-7; D might be TRBD1 (6 bases). In germline, CDR1 is KGHDR, CDR2 SFDVKD. CDR3 size: 15 residues. Trimming shortened V by 4 bases and J by 2 bases, and 14 bases separated the two germline ends. CDR3 protein: CATSDRGSRPYEQYF. The CDR3 nucleotides read TGTGCCACCAGTGACAGGGGCTCGAGACCCTACGAGCAGTACTTC.

This clonotype has only a few counts. In DNA, the CDR3 is TGCAGTGGGCGGGTTAACACTGAAGCTTTCTTT. This codes for CSGRVNTEAFF. The V gene is TRBV20-1, the J gene TRBJ1-1; D is unclear. Germline V gene sequence: CDR1 DFQATT, CDR2 SNEGSKA (reference sequence). Between the trimmed V and J ends, which lost 7 bases and 2 bases, there was a span of 8 bases. The CDR3 is 11 residues long.

The chain combines TRBV28 with TRBJ2-7; 8 bases are a match to TRBD2. The trim removed 7 bases at V and 5 bases at J, leaving 7 bases unmatched. CDR3 size: 13 residues. Germline V gives CDR1 MDHEN, CDR2 SYDVKM. CDR3 bases: TGTGCCAGCATGACTAGCGCCGCCCACGAGCAGTACTTC. This codes for CASMTSAAHEQYF.

This clonotype was picked up many times. This chain links TRBV12-3 or TRBV12-4 with TRBJ1-1, with unresolved D. The CDR3 has 16 residues. V was pared by 5 bases and J by 5 bases, with 21 bases between. The DNA for the CDR3 is TGTGCCAGCAGTCCAGGCCATATAGGGTCTGCTACTGAAGCTTTCTTT. This encodes CASSPGHIGSATEAFF.

This rearrangement joins TRBV21-1 to TRBJ2-3; TRBD2, as called in the table, went unchecked against the DNA. TRBV21-1 is shown as a pseudogene. This CDR3 comprises 18 residues. This CDR3 is CASSNKREGLVRADTQYF. In nucleotides, the CDR3 is TGTGCCAGCAGCAACAAGCGGGAGGGCCTTGTTAGGGCAGATACGCAGTATTTT.

The chain carries TRBV7-8 and TRBJ1-5; TRBD1 is a possible D gene (5 bases). The CDR3 covers 14 residues. V was pared by 5 bases and J by 5 bases, with 13 bases between. The germline gives CDR1 SGHVS, CDR2 FQNEAQ. The CDR3 DNA sequence: TGTGCCAGCAGCGCCTCGACAGTTGATCAGCCCCAGCATTTT. Its translation: CASSASTVDQPQHF.

V is TRBV28 and J is TRBJ2-7, with 7 bases identical to TRBD1. Germline V gene sequence: CDR1 MDHEN, CDR2 SYDVKM. CDR3 size: 13 residues. The V gene end was trimmed by 6 bases and the J gene end by 0 bases; junction bases not matched to a gene: 2. CDR3 sequence reads: CASRGTASYEQYF. CDR3 nucleotides: TGTGCCAGCAGAGGGACAGCCTCCTACGAGCAGTACTTC. The variable domain in full, completed from reference TRBV28 and TRBJ2-7, reads DVKVTQSSRYLVKRTGEKVFLECVQDMDHENMFWYRQDPGLGLRLIYFSYDVKMKEKGDIPEGYSVSREKKERFSLILESASTNQTSMYLCASRGTASYEQYFGPGTRLTVT.

The table lists this clonotype with many counts. The J gene is TRBJ2-7, the V gene TRBV4-3; D remains ambiguous. Germline values: CDR1 LGHNA, CDR2 YSLEER. Trimming pared 0 bases from V and 0 bases from J, leaving 15 bases between. The CDR3 extends over 17 amino acids. As DNA, the CDR3 is TGCGCCAGCAGCCAAGATCTTGGGCACTCGACCTCCTACGAGCAGTACTTC. As protein: CASSQDLGHSTSYEQYF.

In its sample, this clonotype was seen a few times. The chain employs TRBV6-5 and TRBJ1-2; D not resolved. Between the trimmed V and J ends, which lost 10 bases and 8 bases, there was a span of 14 bases. The CDR3 totals 11 residues. Germline values: CDR1 MNHEY, CDR2 SVGAGI. CDR3 amino acids: CATMTVKGYTF. CDR3 coding DNA: TGTGCCACCATGACGGTGAAGGGCTACACCTTC.

This clonotype turned up a few times. The chain carries TRBV7-2 and TRBJ2-3; 7 nucleotides align to TRBD1. There are 14 residues in the CDR3. The J segment lost 5 bases and the V segment lost 2 bases, leaving 4 bases of the junction unmatched. Germline CDR1 is SGHTA and CDR2 is FQGNSA. The CDR3 is CASSLQGVEDTQYF. CDR3 sequence (DNA): TGTGCCAGCAGCTTACAGGGGGTAGAAGATACGCAGTATTTT. Supplemented by reference TRBV7-2 and TRBJ2-3, the full variable domain reads GAGVSQSPSNKVTEKGKDVELRCDPISGHTALYWYRQSLGQGLEFLIYFQGNSAPDKSGLPSDRFSAERTGGSVSTLTIQRTQQEDSAVYLCASSLQGVEDTQYFGPGTRLTVL.

This chain uses TRBV7-6 with TRBJ2-3; 10 positions agree with TRBD2. The CDR3 runs 17 residues. The V segment lost 5 bases and the J segment 0 bases; nucleotides outside the gene matches: 8. CDR1 is SGHVS, CDR2 FNYEAQ, per germline. The chain's CDR3 is CASSPSRTSGSTDTQYF. The CDR3 DNA follows: TGTGCCAGCAGCCCTAGTAGGACTAGCGGAAGCACAGATACGCAGTATTTT.

In its sample, this clonotype was seen many times. The rearrangement joins TRBV20-1 to TRBJ2-1, with TRBD2 identical over 8 bases. This CDR3 has 14 amino acids. Trimming at V came to 6 bases and at J to 5 bases, leaving 9 bases not matched to a gene. Germline V gene sequence: CDR1 DFQATT, CDR2 SNEGSKA (reference sequence). In nucleotides, the CDR3 is TGCAGTGCCCATACCGGGACTAGACACAATGAGCAGTTCTTC. Translating gives CSAHTGTRHNEQFF.

The V and J genes are TRBV11-2 and TRBJ2-2; 7 positions match TRBD1. The J segment lost 5 bases and the V segment lost 5 bases, leaving 17 bases of the junction unmatched. This CDR3 region has 18 residues. The V gene's germline CDR1 is SGHAT and CDR2 FQNNGV. Here the CDR3 reads CASSHRPLDRVQTGELFF. As DNA, the CDR3 is TGTGCCAGCAGCCACCGCCCGCTCGACAGGGTCCAAACCGGGGAGCTGTTTTTT. Together with reference TRBV11-2 and TRBJ2-2, the CDR3 gives the full variable domain: EAGVAQSPRYKIIEKRQSVAFWCNPISGHATLYWYQQILGQGPKLLIQFQNNGVVDDSQLPKDRFSAERLKGVDSTLKIQPAKLEDSAVYLCASSHRPLDRVQTGELFFGEGSRLTVL.

In its sample, this clonotype was seen many times. The J gene is TRBJ1-1, the V gene TRBV5-6; 9 nucleotides align to TRBD1. Germline V gene sequence: CDR1 SGHDT, CDR2 YYEEEE. This CDR3 is 11 amino acids long. The junction had 2 bases not matched to a gene; V was cut back by 4 bases and J by 10 bases. In DNA, the CDR3 is TGTGCCAGCAGCCGGGGACAGGGAGCTTTCTTT. Residues: CASSRGQGAFF.